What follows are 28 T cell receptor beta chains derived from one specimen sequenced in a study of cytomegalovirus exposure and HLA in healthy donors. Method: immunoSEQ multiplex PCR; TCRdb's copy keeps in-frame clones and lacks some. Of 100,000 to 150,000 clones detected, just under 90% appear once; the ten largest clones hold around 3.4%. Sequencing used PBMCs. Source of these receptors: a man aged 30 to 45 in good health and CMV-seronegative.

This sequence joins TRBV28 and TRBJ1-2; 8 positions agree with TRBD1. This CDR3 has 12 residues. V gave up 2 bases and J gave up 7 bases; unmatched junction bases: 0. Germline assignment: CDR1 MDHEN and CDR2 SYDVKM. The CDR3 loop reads CASSLGQGGYTF. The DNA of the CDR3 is TGTGCCAGCAGTTTAGGACAGGGTGGCTACACCTTC.

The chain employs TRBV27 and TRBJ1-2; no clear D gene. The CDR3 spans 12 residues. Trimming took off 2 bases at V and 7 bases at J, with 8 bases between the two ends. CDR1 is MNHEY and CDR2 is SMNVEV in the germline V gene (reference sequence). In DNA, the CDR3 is TGTGCCAGCAGTTTAAGAGGGTTTGGCTACACCTTC. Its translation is CASSLRGFGYTF.

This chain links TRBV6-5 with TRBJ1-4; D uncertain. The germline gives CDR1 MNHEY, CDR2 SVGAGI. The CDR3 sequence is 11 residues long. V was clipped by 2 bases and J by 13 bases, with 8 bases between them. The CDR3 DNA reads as TGTGCCAGCAGTTACGAAAACAGACTGTTTTTT. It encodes CASSYENRLFF.

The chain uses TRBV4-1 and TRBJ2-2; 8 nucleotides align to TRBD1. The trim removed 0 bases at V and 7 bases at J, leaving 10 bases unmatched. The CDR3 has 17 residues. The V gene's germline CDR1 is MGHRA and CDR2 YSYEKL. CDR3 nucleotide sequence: TGCGCCAGCAGCCAAGAGGGCCAGGGGGCGGCGGTCGGGGAGCTGTTTTTT. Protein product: CASSQEGQGAAVGELFF.

The CDR3 DNA sequence: TGTGCCAGCAGGTTGGGGGGGTCGAGTTCACCCCTCCACTTT. This gives the protein CASRLGGSSSPLHF. The chain carries TRBV6-5 and TRBJ1-6, with D tentatively TRBD1 (5 bases). The CDR3 runs 14 residues. Trimming took off 6 bases at V and 9 bases at J, with 15 bases between the two ends. CDR1 is MNHEY and CDR2 is SVGAGI in the germline V gene.

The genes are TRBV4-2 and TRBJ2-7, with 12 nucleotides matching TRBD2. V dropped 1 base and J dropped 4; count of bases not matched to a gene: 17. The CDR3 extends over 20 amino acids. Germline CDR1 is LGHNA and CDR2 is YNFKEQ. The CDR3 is CASSQGKIINRLAGGYEQYF. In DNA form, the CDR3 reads TGTGCCAGCAGCCAAGGGAAAATTATAAATCGGCTAGCGGGGGGGTACGAGCAGTACTTC.

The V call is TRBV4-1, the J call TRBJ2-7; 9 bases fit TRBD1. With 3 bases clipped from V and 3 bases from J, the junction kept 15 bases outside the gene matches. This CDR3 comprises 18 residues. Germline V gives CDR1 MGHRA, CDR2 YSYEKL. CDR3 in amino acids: CASSHWGEGGQGGYEQYF. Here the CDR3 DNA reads TGCGCCAGCAGCCATTGGGGGGAAGGGGGACAGGGTGGCTACGAGCAGTACTTC.

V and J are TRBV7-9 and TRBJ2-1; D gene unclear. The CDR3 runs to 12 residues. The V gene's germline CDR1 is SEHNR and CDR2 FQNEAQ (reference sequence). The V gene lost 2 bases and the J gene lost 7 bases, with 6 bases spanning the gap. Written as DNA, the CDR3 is TGTGCCAGCAGCTTAATCCTGAATGAGCAGTTCTTC. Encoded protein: CASSLILNEQFF.

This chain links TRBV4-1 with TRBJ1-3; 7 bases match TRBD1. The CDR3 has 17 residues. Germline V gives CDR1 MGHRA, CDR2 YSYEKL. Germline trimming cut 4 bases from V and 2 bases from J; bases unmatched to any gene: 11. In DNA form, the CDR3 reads TGCGCCAGCAGCCTATTCTCGACAGGGACGGCTGGAAACACCATATATTTT. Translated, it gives CASSLFSTGTAGNTIYF.

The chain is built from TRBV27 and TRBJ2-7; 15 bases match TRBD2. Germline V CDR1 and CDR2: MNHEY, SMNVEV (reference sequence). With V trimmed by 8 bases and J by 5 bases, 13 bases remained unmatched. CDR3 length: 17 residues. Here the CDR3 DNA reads TGTGCCAGCGGACTAGCGGGGGGGCCCTCGTGGGTGAACGAGCAGTACTTC. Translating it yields CASGLAGGPSWVNEQYF.

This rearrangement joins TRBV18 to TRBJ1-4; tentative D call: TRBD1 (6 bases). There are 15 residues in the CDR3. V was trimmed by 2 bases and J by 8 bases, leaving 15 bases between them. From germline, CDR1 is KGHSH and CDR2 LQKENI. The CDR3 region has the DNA TGTGCCAGCTCACCAGGTCAGGGGCGCGGCGAAAAACTGTTTTTT. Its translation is CASSPGQGRGEKLFF.

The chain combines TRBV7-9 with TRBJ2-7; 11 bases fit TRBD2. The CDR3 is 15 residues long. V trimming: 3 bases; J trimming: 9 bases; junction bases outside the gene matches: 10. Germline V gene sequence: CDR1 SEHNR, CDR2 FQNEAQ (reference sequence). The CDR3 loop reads CASSLAGTSGGWQYF. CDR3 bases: TGTGCCAGCAGCTTGGCTGGGACTAGCGGTGGGTGGCAGTACTTC.

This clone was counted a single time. The CDR3 region has the DNA TGTGCCAGCTCCCCCAGACATCCCTACGAGCAGTACTTC. Its protein product is CASSPRHPYEQYF. V gene TRBV6-1 combines with J gene TRBJ2-7; D not resolved. In germline, CDR1 is MNHNS, CDR2 SASEGT. Trimming stripped 8 bases from V and 2 bases from J, with 13 bases between. The CDR3 is 13 residues long.

CDR3 loop: CASGMSPVETQYF. The CDR3 DNA is TGTGCTAGTGGTATGAGCCCCGTGGAGACCCAGTACTTC. The V gene is TRBV12-5, the J gene TRBJ2-5; D is unresolved. The CDR3 is 13 amino acids. The V and J ends lost 5 bases and 5 bases respectively, with 12 bases between them. CDR1 and CDR2 from the germline V gene are LGHNT and FRNRAP.

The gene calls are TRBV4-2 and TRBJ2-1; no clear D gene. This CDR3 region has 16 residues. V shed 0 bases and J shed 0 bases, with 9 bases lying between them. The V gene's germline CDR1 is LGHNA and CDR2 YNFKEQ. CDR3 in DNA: TGTGCCAGCAGCCAAGATCCGAGTAGCTCCTACAATGAGCAGTTCTTC. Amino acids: CASSQDPSSSYNEQFF.

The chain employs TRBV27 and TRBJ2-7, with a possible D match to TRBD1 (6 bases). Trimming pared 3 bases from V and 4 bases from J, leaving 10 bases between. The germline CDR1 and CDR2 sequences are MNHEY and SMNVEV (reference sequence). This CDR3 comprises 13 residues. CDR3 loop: CASSFQGSYEQYF. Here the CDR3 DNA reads TGTGCCAGCAGTTTCCAGGGGAGTTACGAGCAGTACTTC.

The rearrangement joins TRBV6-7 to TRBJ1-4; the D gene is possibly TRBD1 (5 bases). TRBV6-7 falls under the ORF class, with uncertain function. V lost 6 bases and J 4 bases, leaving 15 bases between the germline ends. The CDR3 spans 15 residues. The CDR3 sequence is CASRPQRGGNEKLFF. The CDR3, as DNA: TGTGCCAGCAGACCCCAAAGGGGAGGTAATGAAAAACTGTTTTTT.

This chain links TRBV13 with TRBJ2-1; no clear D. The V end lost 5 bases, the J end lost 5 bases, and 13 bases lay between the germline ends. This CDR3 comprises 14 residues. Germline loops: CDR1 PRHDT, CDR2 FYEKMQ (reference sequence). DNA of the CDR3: TGTGCCAGCAGCCCCCTCATCCGAGACAATGAGCAGTTCTTC. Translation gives CASSPLIRDNEQFF.

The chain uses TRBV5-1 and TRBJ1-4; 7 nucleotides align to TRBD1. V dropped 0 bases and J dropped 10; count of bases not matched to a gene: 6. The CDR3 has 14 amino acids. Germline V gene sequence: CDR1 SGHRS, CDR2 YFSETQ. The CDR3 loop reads CASSLDRGGGKLFF. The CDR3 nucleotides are TGCGCCAGCAGCTTGGACAGGGGAGGCGGAAAACTGTTTTTT.

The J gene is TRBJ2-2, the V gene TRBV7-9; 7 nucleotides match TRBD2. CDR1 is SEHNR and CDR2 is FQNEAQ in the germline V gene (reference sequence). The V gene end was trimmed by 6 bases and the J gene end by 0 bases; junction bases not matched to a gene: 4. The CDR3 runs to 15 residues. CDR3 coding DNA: TGTGCCAGCAGAGGACTAGTCACGAACACCGGGGAGCTGTTTTTT. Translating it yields CASRGLVTNTGELFF.

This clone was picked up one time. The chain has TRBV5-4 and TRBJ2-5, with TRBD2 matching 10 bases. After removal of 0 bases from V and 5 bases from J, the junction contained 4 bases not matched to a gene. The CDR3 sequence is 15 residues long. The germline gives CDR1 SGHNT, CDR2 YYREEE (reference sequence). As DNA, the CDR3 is TGTGCCAGCAGCTTGGCGAGCGGGGGGGAGGAGACCCAGTACTTC. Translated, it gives CASSLASGGEETQYF.

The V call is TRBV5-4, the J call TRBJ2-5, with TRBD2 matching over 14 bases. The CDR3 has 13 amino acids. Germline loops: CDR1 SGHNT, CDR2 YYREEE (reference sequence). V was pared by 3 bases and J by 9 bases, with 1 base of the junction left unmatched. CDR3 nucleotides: TGTGCCAGCAGCTCGGGACTAGCGGGGGCCCAGTACTTC. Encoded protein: CASSSGLAGAQYF.

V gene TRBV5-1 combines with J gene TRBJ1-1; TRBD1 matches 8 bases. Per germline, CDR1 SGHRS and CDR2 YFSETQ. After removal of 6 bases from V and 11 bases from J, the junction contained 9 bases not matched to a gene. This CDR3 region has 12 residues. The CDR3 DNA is TGCGCCAGCAAGGTCGGACAGGGCGAGGCTTTCTTT. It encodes CASKVGQGEAFF.

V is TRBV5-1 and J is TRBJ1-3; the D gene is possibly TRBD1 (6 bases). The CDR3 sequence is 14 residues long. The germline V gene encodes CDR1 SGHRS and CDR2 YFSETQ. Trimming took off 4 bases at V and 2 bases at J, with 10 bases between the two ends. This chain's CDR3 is CASSTGQPGNTIYF. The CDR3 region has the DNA TGCGCCAGCAGCACCGGACAGCCTGGAAACACCATATATTTT.

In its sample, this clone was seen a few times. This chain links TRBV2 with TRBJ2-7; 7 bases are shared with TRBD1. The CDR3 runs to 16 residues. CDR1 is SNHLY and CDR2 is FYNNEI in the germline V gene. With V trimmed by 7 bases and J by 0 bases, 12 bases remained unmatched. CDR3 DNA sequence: TGTGCCAGCACCGGGGACAGTCCGTATTCCTCCTACGAGCAGTACTTC. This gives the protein CASTGDSPYSSYEQYF.

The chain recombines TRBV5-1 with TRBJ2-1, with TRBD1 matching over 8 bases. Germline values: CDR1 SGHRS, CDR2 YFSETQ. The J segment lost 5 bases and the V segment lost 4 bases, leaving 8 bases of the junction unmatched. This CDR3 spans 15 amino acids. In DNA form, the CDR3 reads TGCGCCAGCAGCATAGGACAGGGACCCAACAATGAGCAGTTCTTC. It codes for CASSIGQGPNNEQFF.

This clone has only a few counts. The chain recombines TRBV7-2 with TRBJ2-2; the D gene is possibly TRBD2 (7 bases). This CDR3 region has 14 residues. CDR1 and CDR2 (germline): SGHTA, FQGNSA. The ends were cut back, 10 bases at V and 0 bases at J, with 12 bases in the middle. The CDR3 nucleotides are TGTGCCACAACCGGGGGGCCGAACACCGGGGAGCTGTTTTTT. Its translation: CATTGGPNTGELFF.

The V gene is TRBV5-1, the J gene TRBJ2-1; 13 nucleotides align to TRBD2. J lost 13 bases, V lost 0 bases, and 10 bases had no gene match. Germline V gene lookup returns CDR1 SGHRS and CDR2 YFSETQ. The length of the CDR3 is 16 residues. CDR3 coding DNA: TGCGCCAGCAGCTTGGGGTGGACTAGCGGGGGAATAGTACAGTTCTTC. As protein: CASSLGWTSGGIVQFF. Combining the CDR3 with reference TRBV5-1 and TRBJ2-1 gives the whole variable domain KAGVTQTPRYLIKTRGQQVTLSCSPISGHRSVSWYQQTPGQGLQFLFEYFSETQRNKGNFPGRFSGRQFSNSRSEMNVSTLELGDSALYLCASSLGWTSGGIVQFFGPGTRLTVL.